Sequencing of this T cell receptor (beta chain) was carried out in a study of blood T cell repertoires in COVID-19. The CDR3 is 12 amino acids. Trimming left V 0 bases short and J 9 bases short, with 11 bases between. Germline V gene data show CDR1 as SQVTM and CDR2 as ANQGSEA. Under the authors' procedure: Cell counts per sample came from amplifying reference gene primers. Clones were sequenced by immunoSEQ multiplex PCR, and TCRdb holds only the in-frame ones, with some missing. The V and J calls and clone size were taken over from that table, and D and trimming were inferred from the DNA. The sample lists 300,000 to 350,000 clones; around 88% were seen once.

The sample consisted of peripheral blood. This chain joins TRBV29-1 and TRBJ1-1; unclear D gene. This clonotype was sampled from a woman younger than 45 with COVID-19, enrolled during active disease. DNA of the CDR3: TGCAGCGTTGAAGAGGTACTCAACCAAGCTTTCTTT. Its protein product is CSVEEVLNQAFF.